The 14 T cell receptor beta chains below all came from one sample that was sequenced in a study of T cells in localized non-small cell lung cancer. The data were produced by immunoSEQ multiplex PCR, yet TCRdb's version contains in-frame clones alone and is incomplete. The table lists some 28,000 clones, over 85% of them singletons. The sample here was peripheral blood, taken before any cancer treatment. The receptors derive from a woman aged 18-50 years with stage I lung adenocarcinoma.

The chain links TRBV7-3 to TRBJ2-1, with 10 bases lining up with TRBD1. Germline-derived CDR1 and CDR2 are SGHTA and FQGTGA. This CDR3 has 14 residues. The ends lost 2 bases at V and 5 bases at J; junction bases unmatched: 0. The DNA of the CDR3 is TGTGCCAGCAGCTTAGGGACAGGGGACAATGAGCAGTTCTTC. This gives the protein CASSLGTGDNEQFF.

The CDR3 DNA is TGTGCCAGCAGCTTAAGTGAAAAAGGGGCTCGCAATCAGCCCCAGCATTTT. This gives the protein CASSLSEKGARNQPQHF. The chain joins TRBV7-2 to TRBJ1-5; TRBD1 is a possible D gene (5 bases). Deletions cut 2 bases from V and 2 bases from J, with 16 bases between. The germline gives CDR1 SGHTA, CDR2 FQGNSA. The CDR3 has 17 residues.

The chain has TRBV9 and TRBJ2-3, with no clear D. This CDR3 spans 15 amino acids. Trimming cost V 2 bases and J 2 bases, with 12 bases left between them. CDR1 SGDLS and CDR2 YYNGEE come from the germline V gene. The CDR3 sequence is CASSVGLPVTDTQYF. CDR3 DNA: TGTGCCAGCAGCGTGGGCCTTCCCGTCACAGATACGCAGTATTTT.

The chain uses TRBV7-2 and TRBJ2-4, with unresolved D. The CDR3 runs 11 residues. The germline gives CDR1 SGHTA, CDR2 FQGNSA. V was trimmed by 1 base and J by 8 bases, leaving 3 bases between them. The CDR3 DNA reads TGTGCCAGCAGCTTAGGTTACATTCAGTACTTC. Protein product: CASSLGYIQYF.

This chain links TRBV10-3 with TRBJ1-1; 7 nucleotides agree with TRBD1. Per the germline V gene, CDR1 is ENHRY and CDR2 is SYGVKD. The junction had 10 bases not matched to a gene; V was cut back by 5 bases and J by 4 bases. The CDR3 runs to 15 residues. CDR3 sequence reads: CAISLGSTGVTEAFF. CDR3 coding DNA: TGTGCCATCAGTTTAGGTTCCACAGGGGTCACTGAAGCTTTCTTT.

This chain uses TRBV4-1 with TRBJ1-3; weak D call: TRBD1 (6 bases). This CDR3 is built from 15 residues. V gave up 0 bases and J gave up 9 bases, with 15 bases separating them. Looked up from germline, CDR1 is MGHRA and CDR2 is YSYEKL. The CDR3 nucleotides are TGCGCCAGCAGCCAAGAGGCAGGGAAGGGGGGCACCATATATTTT. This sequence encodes CASSQEAGKGGTIYF.

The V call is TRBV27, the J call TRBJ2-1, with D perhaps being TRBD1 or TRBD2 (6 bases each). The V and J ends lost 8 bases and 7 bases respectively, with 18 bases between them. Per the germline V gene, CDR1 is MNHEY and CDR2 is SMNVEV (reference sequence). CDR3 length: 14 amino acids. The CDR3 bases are TGTGCCAGCCGAGGAGGGGGAGAAGCAAATGAGCAGTTCTTC. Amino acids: CASRGGGEANEQFF.

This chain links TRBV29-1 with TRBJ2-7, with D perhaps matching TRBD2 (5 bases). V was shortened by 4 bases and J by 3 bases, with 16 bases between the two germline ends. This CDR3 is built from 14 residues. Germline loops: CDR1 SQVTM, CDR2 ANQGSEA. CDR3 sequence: CSVASDSADYEQYF. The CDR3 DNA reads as TGCAGCGTTGCTTCGGATAGCGCTGACTACGAGCAGTACTTC.

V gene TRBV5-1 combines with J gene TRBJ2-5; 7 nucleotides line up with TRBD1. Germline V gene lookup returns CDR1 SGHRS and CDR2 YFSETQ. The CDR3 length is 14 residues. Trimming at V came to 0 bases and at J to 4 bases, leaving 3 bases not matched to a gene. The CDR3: CASSLEGAGETQYF. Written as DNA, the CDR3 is TGCGCCAGCAGCTTGGAGGGGGCGGGAGAGACCCAGTACTTC.

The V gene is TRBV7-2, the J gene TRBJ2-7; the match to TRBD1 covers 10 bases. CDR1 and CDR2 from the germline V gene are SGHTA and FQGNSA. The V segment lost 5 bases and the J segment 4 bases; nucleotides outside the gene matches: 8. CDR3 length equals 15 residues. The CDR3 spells CASSRVAGQGYEQYF. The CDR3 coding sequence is TGTGCCAGCAGCCGCGTAGCGGGACAGGGGTACGAGCAGTACTTC.

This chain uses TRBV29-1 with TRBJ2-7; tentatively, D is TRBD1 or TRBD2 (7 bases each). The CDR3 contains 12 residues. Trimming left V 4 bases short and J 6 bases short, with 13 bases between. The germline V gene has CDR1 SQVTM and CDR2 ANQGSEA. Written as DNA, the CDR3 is TGCAGCGTTGGGGGAGGGGGCTCCGAGCAGTACTTC. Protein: CSVGGGGSEQYF.

The CDR3 is CASSHRGQGGNTIYF. DNA for the CDR3: TGCGCCAGCAGCCACAGGGGACAGGGGGGAAACACCATATATTTT. The chain has TRBV4-3 and TRBJ1-3, with 10 bases aligning to TRBD1. The CDR3 contains 15 residues. Germline V gene lookup returns CDR1 LGHNA and CDR2 YSLEER. Trimming removed 3 bases from V and 4 bases from J; junction bases left unmatched: 3.

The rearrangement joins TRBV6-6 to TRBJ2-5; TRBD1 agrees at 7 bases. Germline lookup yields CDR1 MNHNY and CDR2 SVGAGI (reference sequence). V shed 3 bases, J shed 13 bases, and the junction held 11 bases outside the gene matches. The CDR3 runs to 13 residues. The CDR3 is CASSYWDSPIPYF. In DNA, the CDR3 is TGTGCCAGCAGTTATTGGGACAGCCCTATACCGTACTTC.

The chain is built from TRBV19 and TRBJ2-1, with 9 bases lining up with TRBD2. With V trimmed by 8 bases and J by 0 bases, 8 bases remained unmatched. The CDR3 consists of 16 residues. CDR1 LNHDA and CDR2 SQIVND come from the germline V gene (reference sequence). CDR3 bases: TGTGCCAGTGGGGGAAAGACTAGCGGCTCCTACAATGAGCAGTTCTTC. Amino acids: CASGGKTSGSYNEQFF. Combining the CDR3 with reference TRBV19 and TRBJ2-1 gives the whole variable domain DGGITQSPKYLFRKEGQNVTLSCEQNLNHDAMYWYRQDPGQGLRLIYYSQIVNDFQKGDIAEGYSVSREKKESFPLTVTSAQKNPTAFYLCASGGKTSGSYNEQFFGPGTRLTVL.